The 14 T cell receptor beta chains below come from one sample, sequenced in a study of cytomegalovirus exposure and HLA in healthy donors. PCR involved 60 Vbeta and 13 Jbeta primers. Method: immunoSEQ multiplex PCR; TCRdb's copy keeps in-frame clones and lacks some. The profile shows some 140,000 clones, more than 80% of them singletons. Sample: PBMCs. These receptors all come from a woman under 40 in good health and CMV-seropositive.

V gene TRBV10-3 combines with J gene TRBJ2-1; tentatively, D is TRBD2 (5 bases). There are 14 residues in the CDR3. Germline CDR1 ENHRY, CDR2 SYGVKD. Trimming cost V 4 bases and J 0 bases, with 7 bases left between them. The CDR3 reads CAISGGSSYNEQFF. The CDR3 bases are TGTGCCATCAGTGGTGGGAGCTCCTACAATGAGCAGTTCTTC.

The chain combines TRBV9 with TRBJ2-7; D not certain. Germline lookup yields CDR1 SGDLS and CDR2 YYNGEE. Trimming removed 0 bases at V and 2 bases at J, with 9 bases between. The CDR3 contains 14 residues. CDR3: CASSVGSLAYEQYF. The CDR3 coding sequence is TGTGCCAGCAGCGTAGGTAGTCTGGCCTACGAGCAGTACTTC. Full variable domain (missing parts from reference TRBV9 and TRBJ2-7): DSGVTQTPKHLITATGQRVTLRCSPRSGDLSVYWYQQSLDQGLQFLIQYYNGEERAKGNILERFSAQQFPDLHSELNLSSLELGDSALYFCASSVGSLAYEQYFGPGTRLTVT.

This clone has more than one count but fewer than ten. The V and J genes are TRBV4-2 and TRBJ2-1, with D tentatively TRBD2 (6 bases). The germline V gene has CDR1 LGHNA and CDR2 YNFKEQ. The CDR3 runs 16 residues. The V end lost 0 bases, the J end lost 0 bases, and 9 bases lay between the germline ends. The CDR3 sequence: CASSQELGGSYNEQFF. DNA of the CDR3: TGTGCCAGCAGCCAAGAACTGGGGGGCTCCTACAATGAGCAGTTCTTC.

The DNA for the CDR3 is TGTGCCAGCTCCTCGACACATGATATGAACACTGAAGCTTTCTTT. Translation gives CASSSTHDMNTEAFF. J is TRBJ1-1 and V is TRBV18; D is unresolved. The germline V gene encodes CDR1 KGHSH and CDR2 LQKENI. The CDR3 is 15 residues long. V shed 6 bases and J shed 0 bases, with 14 bases lying between them. Supplemented by reference TRBV18 and TRBJ1-1, the full variable domain reads NAGVMQNPRHLVRRRGQEARLRCSPMKGHSHVYWYRQLPEEGLKFMVYLQKENIIDESGMPKERFSAEFPKEGPSILRIQQVVRGDSAAYFCASSSTHDMNTEAFFGQGTRLTVV.

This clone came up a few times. The CDR3: CASSQEQGQLDTEAFF. CDR3 DNA sequence: TGTGCCAGCAGCCAAGAACAGGGCCAGTTGGACACTGAAGCTTTCTTT. The chain is built from TRBV4-2 and TRBJ1-1, with TRBD1 as a possible D gene (6 bases). Between the trimmed V and J ends, which lost 0 bases and 3 bases, there was a span of 14 bases. The CDR3 has 16 amino acids. Germline values: CDR1 LGHNA, CDR2 YNFKEQ.

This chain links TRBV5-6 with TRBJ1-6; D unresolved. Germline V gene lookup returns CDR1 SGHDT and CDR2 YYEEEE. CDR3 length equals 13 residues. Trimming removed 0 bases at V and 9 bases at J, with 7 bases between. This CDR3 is CASSLGEFSPLHF. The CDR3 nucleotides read TGTGCCAGCAGCTTGGGTGAGTTTTCACCCCTCCACTTT.

For the CDR3, the DNA is TGTGCCAGCAGAAGCGGGGGGGACGCCGGGGAGCTGTTTTTT. Translating it yields CASRSGGDAGELFF. The chain is built from TRBV27 and TRBJ2-2; TRBD2 agrees at 10 bases. The CDR3 spans 14 residues. CDR1 and CDR2 (germline): MNHEY, SMNVEV (reference sequence). With 6 bases clipped from V and 6 bases from J, the junction kept 4 bases outside the gene matches.

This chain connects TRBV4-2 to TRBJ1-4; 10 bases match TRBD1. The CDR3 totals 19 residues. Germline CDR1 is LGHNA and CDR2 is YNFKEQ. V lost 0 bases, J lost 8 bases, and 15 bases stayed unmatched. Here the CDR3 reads CASSQDLRERGQGQEKLFF. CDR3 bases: TGTGCCAGCAGCCAAGATCTGAGAGAGAGGGGACAGGGGCAAGAAAAACTGTTTTTT.

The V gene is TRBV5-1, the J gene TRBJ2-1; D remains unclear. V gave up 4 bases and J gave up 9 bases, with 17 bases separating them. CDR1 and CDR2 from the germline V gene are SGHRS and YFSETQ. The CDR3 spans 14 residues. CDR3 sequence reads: CASSTAPGFREQFF. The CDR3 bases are TGCGCCAGCAGCACAGCCCCAGGATTCCGTGAGCAGTTCTTC.

The CDR3 coding sequence is TGTGCCAGCATGATCGGGACTAGCGGGAGATACGAGCAGTACTTC. This sequence encodes CASMIGTSGRYEQYF. This chain connects TRBV28 to TRBJ2-5; TRBD2 matches 14 bases. The DNA matches TRBJ2-7 better at its end, which makes the J call doubtful. Germline CDR1 is MDHEN and CDR2 is SYDVKM. There are 15 residues in the CDR3.

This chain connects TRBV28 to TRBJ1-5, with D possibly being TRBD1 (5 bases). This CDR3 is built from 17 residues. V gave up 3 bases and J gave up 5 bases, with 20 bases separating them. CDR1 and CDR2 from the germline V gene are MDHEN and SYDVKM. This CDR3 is CASSFERPGVFHQPQHF. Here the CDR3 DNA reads TGTGCCAGCAGTTTTGAGCGACCGGGGGTCTTCCATCAGCCCCAGCATTTT.

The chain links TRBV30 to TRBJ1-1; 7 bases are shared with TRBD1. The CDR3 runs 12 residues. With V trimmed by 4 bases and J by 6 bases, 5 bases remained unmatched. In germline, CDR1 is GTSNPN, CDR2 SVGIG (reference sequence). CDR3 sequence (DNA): TGTGCCTGGACGATAGGGGGCGCTGAAGCTTTCTTT. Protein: CAWTIGGAEAFF.

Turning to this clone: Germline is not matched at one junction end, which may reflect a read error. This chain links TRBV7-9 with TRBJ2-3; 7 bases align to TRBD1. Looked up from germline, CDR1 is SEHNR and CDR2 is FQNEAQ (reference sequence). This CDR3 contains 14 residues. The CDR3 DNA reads TGTTCCAGCAGCTTCAGGGGGACGACAGATACGCAGTATTTT. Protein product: CSSSFRGTTDTQYF. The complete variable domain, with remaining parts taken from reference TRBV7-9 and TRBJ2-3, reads DTGVSQNPRHKITKRGQNVTFRCDPISEHNRLYWYRQTLGQGPEFLTYFQNEAQLEKSRLLSDRFSAERPKGSFSTLEIQRTEQGDSAMYLCSSSFRGTTDTQYFGPGTRLTVL.

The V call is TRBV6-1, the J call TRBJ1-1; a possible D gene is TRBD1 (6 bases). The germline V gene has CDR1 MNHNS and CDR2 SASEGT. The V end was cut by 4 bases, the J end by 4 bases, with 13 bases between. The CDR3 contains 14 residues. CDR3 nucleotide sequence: TGTGCCAGCAGTGTTGCAGGGGATGGCACTGAAGCTTTCTTT. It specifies CASSVAGDGTEAFF.